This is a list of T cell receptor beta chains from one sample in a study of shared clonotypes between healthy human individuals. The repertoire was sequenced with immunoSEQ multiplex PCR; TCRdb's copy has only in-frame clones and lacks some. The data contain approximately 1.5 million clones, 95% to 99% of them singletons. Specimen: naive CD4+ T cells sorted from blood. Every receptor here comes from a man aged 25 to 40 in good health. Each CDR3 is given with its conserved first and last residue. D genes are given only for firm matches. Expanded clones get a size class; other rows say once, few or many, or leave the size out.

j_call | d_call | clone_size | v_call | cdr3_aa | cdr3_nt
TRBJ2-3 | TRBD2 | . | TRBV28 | CASSLGLAVPRGRYF | TGTGCCAGCAGTTTGGGACTAGCGGTACCCCGGGGGCGGTATTTT
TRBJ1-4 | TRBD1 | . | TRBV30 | CAWRPRIPGQGNEKLFF | TGTGCCTGGAGACCCCGAATCCCGGGACAGGGCAATGAAAAACTGTTTTTT
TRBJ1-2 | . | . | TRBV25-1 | CASSEVGGYTF | TGTGCCAGCAGTGAGGTGGGCGGCTACACCTTC
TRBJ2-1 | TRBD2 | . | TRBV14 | CASSQGLAGVGALYNEQFF | TGTGCCAGCAGCCAAGGTCTAGCGGGAGTAGGGGCCCTGTACAATGAGCAGTTCTTC
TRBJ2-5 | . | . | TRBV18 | CASSRGQLGETQYF | TGTGCCAGCTCACGTGGACAGCTGGGGGAGACCCAGTACTTC
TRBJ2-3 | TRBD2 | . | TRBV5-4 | CASSVSGSVDTQYF | TGTGCCAGCAGCGTTAGCGGGAGTGTGGATACGCAGTATTTT
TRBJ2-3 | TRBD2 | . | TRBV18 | CASSPGLAGLSPSTDTQYF | TGTGCCAGCTCTCCCGGACTAGCGGGCCTTTCGCCATCCACAGATACGCAGTATTTT
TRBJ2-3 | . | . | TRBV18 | CASSPLEYGGNTDTQYF | TGTGCCAGCTCACCACTCGAGTACGGGGGTAACACAGATACGCAGTATTTT
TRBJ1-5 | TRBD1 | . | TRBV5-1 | CASSSTGLSNQPQHF | TGCGCCAGCAGCTCGACAGGGCTTAGCAATCAGCCCCAGCATTTT
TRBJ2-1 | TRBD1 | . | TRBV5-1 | CASSLATPGTGALF | TGCGCCAGCAGCTTGGCCACCCCCGGGACAGGTGCCCTCTTC
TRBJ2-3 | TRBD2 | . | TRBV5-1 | CASSKPGTSGTDTQYF | TGCGCCAGCTCCAAACCCGGGACTAGCGGAACAGATACGCAGTATTTT
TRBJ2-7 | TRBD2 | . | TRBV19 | CASTRGLAAGYEQYF | TGTGCCAGTACTAGAGGACTAGCGGCTGGATACGAGCAGTACTTC
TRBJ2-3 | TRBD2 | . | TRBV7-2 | CASSLTSGSRTDTQYF | TGTGCCAGCAGCTTAACTAGCGGGAGCCGCACAGATACGCAGTATTTT
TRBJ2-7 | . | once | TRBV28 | CASRTGRIYEQYF | TGTGCCAGCAGGACCGGACGTATCTACGAGCAGTACTTC
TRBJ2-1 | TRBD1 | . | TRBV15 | CATSYRDRAPNEQFF | TGTGCCACCAGCTACCGGGACAGGGCACCCAATGAGCAGTTCTTC
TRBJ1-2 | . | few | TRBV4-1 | CASSLAEVEGYGYTF | TGCGCCAGCAGCCTAGCGGAGGTTGAAGGCTATGGCTACACCTTC
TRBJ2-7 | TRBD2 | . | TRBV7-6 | CASSLDSGRAYEQYF | TGTGCCAGCAGCTTAGATAGCGGGAGGGCCTACGAGCAGTACTTC